A selection of T cell receptor beta chains follows, all from one sample in a study of shared clonotypes between healthy human individuals. Only in-frame clones appear in the TCRdb table, and some are missing; sequencing was by immunoSEQ multiplex PCR. The data show about 2.4 million clones, around 90% seen once. The material sequenced was naive CD4+ T cells sorted from blood. The receptor set was obtained from a man between 18 and 35 years old in good health. CDR3s include the opening cysteine and the closing phenylalanine or tryptophan. A D gene is named only where the DNA matches it firmly. Clone size is shown for a subset of rows, as once, few, many or a class of expanded clone.

clone_size | d_call | j_call | v_call | cdr3_aa | cdr3_nt
NA | NA | TRBJ1-1 | TRBV7-2 | CASSLGPGLNTEAFF | TGTGCCAGCAGCTTAGGTCCAGGTTTGAACACTGAAGCTTTCTTT
NA | NA | TRBJ2-2 | TRBV4-1 | CASSQEQGDTGELFF | TGCGCCAGCAGCCAGGAACAGGGTGACACCGGGGAGCTGTTTTTT
NA | NA | TRBJ2-7 | TRBV7-3 | CASSSHPGPTYEQYF | TGTGCCAGCAGCTCCCACCCCGGGCCAACCTACGAGCAGTACTTC
NA | NA | TRBJ1-6 | TRBV6-1 | CASEDRYNSPLHF | TGTGCCAGCGAGGACAGATATAATTCACCCCTCCACTTT
NA | NA | TRBJ2-3 | TRBV6-5 | CASSPEDTQYF | TGTGCCAGCAGTCCCGAAGATACGCAGTATTTT
NA | TRBD1 | TRBJ1-3 | TRBV5-1 | CASSHFDRGRNTIYF | TGCGCCAGCAGTCACTTCGACAGGGGGCGAAACACCATATATTTT
NA | NA | TRBJ1-1 | TRBV7-8 | CASRTREWSEAFF | TGTGCCAGCCGGACCAGGGAATGGTCTGAAGCTTTCTTT
NA | TRBD1 | TRBJ2-5 | TRBV5-4 | CASSFSSTGKETQYF | TGTGCCAGCAGCTTTTCCTCGACAGGGAAAGAGACCCAGTACTTC
NA | TRBD1 | TRBJ1-1 | TRBV28 | CASSGQGYTEAFF | TGTGCCAGCAGCGGACAGGGCTACACTGAAGCTTTCTTT
NA | NA | TRBJ1-1 | TRBV6-5 | CASRSVGAEAFF | TGTGCCAGCAGGAGTGTGGGGGCTGAAGCTTTCTTT
once | NA | TRBJ2-7 | TRBV6-5 | CASSYSRDPTYEQYF | TGTGCCAGCAGTTACTCGCGGGACCCTACCTACGAGCAGTACTTC
once | NA | TRBJ2-3 | TRBV9 | CASSVAGQTADTQYF | TGTGCCAGCAGCGTAGCTGGTCAGACGGCAGATACGCAGTATTTT
NA | NA | TRBJ2-5 | TRBV5-6 | CASASRGGMGTQYF | TGTGCCAGCGCCTCACGAGGCGGGATGGGGACCCAGTACTTC
NA | TRBD1 | TRBJ1-5 | TRBV4-3 | CASSQGTGGQPQHF | TGCGCCAGCAGCCAAGGGACAGGAGGTCAGCCCCAGCATTTT
NA | NA | TRBJ2-7 | TRBV7-8 | CASSLVQGMAYEQYF | TGTGCCAGCAGCTTAGTACAGGGAATGGCCTACGAGCAGTACTTC
NA | NA | TRBJ2-7 | TRBV27 | CASSFRTGYEQYF | TGTGCCAGCAGTTTTCGTACAGGCTACGAGCAGTACTTC
once | TRBD1 | TRBJ2-7 | TRBV6-5 | CASSYSTGQGLEQYF | TGTGCCAGCAGTTATTCGACGGGACAGGGGCTCGAGCAGTACTTC
NA | TRBD1 | TRBJ1-5 | TRBV19 | CASSIEDRINQPQHF | TGTGCCAGTAGTATAGAGGACAGGATCAATCAGCCCCAGCATTTT
NA | NA | TRBJ2-3 | TRBV27 | CASSALDTQYF | TGTGCCAGCAGTGCCTTAGATACGCAGTATTTT
NA | NA | TRBJ2-3 | TRBV19 | CASRARGTDTQYF | TGTGCCAGTAGAGCCCGGGGCACAGATACGCAGTATTTT
NA | TRBD2 | TRBJ2-7 | TRBV7-9 | CASSLAQRGSYEQYF | TGTGCCAGCAGCTTAGCCCAGCGGGGATCCTACGAGCAGTACTTC
few | TRBD1 | TRBJ1-2 | TRBV2 | CASSDGQEIYGYTF | TGTGCCAGCAGTGATGGACAGGAGATCTATGGCTACACCTTC
NA | NA | TRBJ1-1 | TRBV27 | CASSMSWGAEAFF | TGTGCCAGCAGTATGTCTTGGGGGGCTGAAGCTTTCTTT
NA | NA | TRBJ2-7 | TRBV7-2 | CASSPYQQPGGQYF | TGTGCCAGCAGCCCCTATCAACAGCCCGGGGGGCAGTACTTC
NA | TRBD2 | TRBJ2-5 | TRBV10-2 | CASRGSGIGETQYF | TGCGCCAGCCGGGGTAGCGGGATTGGAGAGACCCAGTACTTC
few | TRBD1 | TRBJ1-1 | TRBV19 | CASRATGERTEAFF | TGTGCCAGTAGGGCGACAGGGGAGAGGACTGAAGCTTTCTTT
NA | TRBD1 | TRBJ2-2 | TRBV28 | CASSTRQGNTGELFF | TGTGCCAGCAGTACCAGACAGGGAAACACCGGGGAGCTGTTTTTT
NA | NA | TRBJ1-6 | TRBV19 | CASSIGERYSPLHF | TGTGCCAGTAGTATCGGGGAACGATATTCACCCCTCCACTTT
NA | NA | TRBJ2-7 | TRBV29-1 | CSVERGGYEQYF | TGCAGCGTTGAACGAGGGGGTTACGAGCAGTACTTC
NA | TRBD2 | TRBJ2-7 | TRBV6-1 | CASSEYPSGSYEQYF | TGTGCCAGCAGTGAATATCCTAGCGGGAGTTACGAGCAGTACTTC
NA | TRBD2 | TRBJ2-3 | TRBV5-1 | CASRGSGGSDTQYF | TGCGCCAGCAGGGGTAGCGGGGGCTCAGATACGCAGTATTTT
NA | NA | TRBJ2-7 | TRBV19 | CASSIRSTGSYEQYF | TGTGCCAGTAGTATACGATCAACAGGGTCGTACGAGCAGTACTTC
once | NA | TRBJ2-2 | TRBV7-2 | CASSVWGGVNTGELFF | TGTGCCAGCAGTGTTTGGGGAGGAGTAAACACCGGGGAGCTGTTTTTT
NA | NA | TRBJ1-2 | TRBV13 | CASSTTRGSTNGYTF | TGTGCCAGCAGCACCACGCGGGGATCTACCAATGGCTACACCTTC
NA | NA | TRBJ2-6 | TRBV7-2 | CASSFAGTGANVLTF | TGTGCCAGCAGCTTCGCGGGGACTGGGGCCAACGTCCTGACTTTC
NA | NA | TRBJ2-7 | TRBV6-5 | CASSQGAIEQYF | TGTGCCAGCAGTCAGGGAGCTATCGAGCAGTACTTC
few | NA | TRBJ1-6 | TRBV7-2 | CASSLDRAANSPLHF | TGTGCCAGCAGCTTAGACAGGGCTGCTAATTCACCCCTCCACTTT
NA | NA | TRBJ1-3 | TRBV15 | CATSRKFQGTSGNTIYF | TGTGCCACCAGCAGGAAATTCCAGGGGACTTCTGGAAACACCATATATTTT
NA | NA | TRBJ1-2 | TRBV25-1 | CASSDQGSLLYGYTF | TGTGCCAGCAGTGATCAGGGTTCCTTGTTGTATGGCTACACCTTC
NA | NA | TRBJ2-2 | TRBV6-5 | CASVRWDTGELFF | TGTGCCAGCGTCAGGTGGGACACCGGGGAGCTGTTTTTT
NA | NA | TRBJ2-5 | TRBV5-1 | CASSLVRGYQETQYF | TGCGCCAGCAGCTTGGTTAGGGGGTACCAAGAGACCCAGTACTTC
NA | TRBD1 | TRBJ2-1 | TRBV9 | CASSLTGEREQFF | TGTGCCAGCAGCCTCACAGGGGAACGGGAGCAGTTCTTC
NA | TRBD1 | TRBJ1-2 | TRBV27 | CASNPHRGEGYGYTF | TGTGCCAGCAATCCCCACAGGGGTGAAGGCTATGGCTACACCTTC
NA | TRBD1 | TRBJ1-6 | TRBV5-1 | CASSFLTGGENSPLHF | TGCGCCAGCAGCTTTTTGACAGGGGGCGAAAATTCACCCCTCCACTTT
few | NA | TRBJ1-5 | TRBV30 | CAWSVSQNNQPQHF | TGTGCCTGGAGTGTCTCTCAAAATAATCAGCCCCAGCATTTT
NA | NA | TRBJ1-1 | TRBV7-4 | CASRLTAQGEAFF | TGTGCCAGCAGACTAACCGCGCAGGGAGAAGCTTTCTTT
NA | NA | TRBJ2-3 | TRBV27 | CASHVIGVDTDTQYF | TGTGCCAGCCACGTGATCGGGGTGGACACAGATACGCAGTATTTT
NA | TRBD2 | TRBJ2-2 | TRBV5-5 | CASSLIAGANTGELFF | TGTGCCAGCAGCTTGATAGCGGGCGCGAACACCGGGGAGCTGTTTTTT
once | TRBD1 | TRBJ1-1 | TRBV19 | CASSIPGTVNTEAFF | TGTGCCAGTAGTATACCAGGGACAGTCAACACTGAAGCTTTCTTT
few | NA | TRBJ1-1 | TRBV30 | CAWSGQGNTEAFF | TGTGCCTGGAGTGGGCAGGGAAACACTGAAGCTTTCTTT
few | NA | TRBJ2-7 | TRBV6-5 | CASRARYEQYF | TGTGCCAGCAGGGCGAGATACGAGCAGTACTTC
once | NA | TRBJ2-1 | TRBV5-1 | CASSNLMGNEQFF | TGCGCCAGCAGCAACCTCATGGGCAATGAGCAGTTCTTC
NA | NA | TRBJ2-7 | TRBV5-8 | CASSLVGGSVYEQYF | TGTGCCAGCAGCTTGGTTGGGGGGTCGGTCTACGAGCAGTACTTC
NA | TRBD2 | TRBJ2-3 | TRBV19 | CASKTSGTDTQYF | TGTGCCAGCAAGACTAGCGGCACAGATACGCAGTATTTT